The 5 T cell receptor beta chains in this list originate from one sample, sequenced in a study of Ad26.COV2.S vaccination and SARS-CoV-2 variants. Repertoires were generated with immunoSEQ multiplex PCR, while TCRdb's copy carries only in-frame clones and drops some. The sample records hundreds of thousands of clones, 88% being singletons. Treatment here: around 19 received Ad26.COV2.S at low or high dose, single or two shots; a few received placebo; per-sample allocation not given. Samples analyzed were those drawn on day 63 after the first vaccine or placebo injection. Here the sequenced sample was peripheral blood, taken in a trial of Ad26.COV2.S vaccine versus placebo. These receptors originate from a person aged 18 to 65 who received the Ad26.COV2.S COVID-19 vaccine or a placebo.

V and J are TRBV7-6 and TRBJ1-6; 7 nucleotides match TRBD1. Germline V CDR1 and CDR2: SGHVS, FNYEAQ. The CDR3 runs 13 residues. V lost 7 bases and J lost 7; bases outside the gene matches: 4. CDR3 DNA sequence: TGTGCCAGCACAGGGACAGCAAATTCACCCCTCCACTTT. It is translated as CASTGTANSPLHF.

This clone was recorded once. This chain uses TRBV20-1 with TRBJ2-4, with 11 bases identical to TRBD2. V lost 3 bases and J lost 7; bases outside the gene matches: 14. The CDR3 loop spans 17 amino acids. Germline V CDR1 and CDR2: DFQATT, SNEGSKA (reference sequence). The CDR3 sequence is CSASMPWASGRMNIQYF. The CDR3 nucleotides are TGCAGTGCTAGTATGCCTTGGGCTAGCGGGAGGATGAACATTCAGTACTTC.

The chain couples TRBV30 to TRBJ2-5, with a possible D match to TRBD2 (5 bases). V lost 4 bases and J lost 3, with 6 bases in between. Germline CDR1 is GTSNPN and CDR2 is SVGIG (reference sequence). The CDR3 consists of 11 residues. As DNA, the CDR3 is TGTGCCTGGATCGGGAAAGAGACCCAGTACTTC. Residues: CAWIGKETQYF.

The CDR3 sequence is CASSPPLGGASTTEAFF. CDR3 nucleotide sequence: TGTGCCAGTAGTCCTCCCCTGGGAGGGGCTTCCACCACTGAAGCTTTCTTT. The chain carries TRBV19 and TRBJ1-1, with D possibly being TRBD1 (5 bases). V shed 5 bases and J shed 4 bases, with 23 bases lying between them. The CDR3 runs 17 residues. Germline V gene data show CDR1 as LNHDA and CDR2 as SQIVND (reference sequence).

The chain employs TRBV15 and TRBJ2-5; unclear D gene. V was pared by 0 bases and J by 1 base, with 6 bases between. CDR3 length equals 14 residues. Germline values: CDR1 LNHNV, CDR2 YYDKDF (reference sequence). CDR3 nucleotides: TGTGCCACCAGCAGAGAACTGGGCCAAGAGACCCAGTACTTC. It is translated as CATSRELGQETQYF.